The present entry profiles one TCR beta chain with its context. Clones were sequenced by immunoSEQ multiplex PCR, and TCRdb holds only the in-frame ones, with some missing. Of 75,000 to 100,000 clones detected, approximately 92% appear once; the ten largest clones hold more than 2%. The CDR3 has 15 amino acids. Germline lookup yields CDR1 MNHEY and CDR2 SVGAGI. Trimming stripped 3 bases from V and 7 bases from J, with 13 bases between. The sample originates from a study of T cell changes during pregnancy in multiple sclerosis. The chain combines TRBV6-5 with TRBJ1-6, with TRBD1 as a possible D gene (5 bases). The sample here was peripheral blood, taken after pregnancy. This receptor was obtained from a female donor with multiple sclerosis, enrolled in a pregnancy study. CDR3 residues: CASSYRWTQNSPLHF. The CDR3 DNA is TGTGCCAGCAGTTATCGGTGGACACAAAATTCACCCCTCCACTTT.